These 26 T cell receptor beta chains were all obtained from the same sample, sequenced in a study of blood T cell repertoires in COVID-19. Sequencing used immunoSEQ multiplex PCR; TCRdb keeps in-frame clones, though not all of them. The sample shows about 310,000 clones, around 90% of them seen only once. The sample was peripheral blood. Receptors were obtained from a woman under 40 with COVID-19, enrolled during active disease.

This clone was observed once. This rearrangement joins TRBV10-3 to TRBJ2-3, with 7 bases matching TRBD2. Germline lookup yields CDR1 ENHRY and CDR2 SYGVKD. With V trimmed by 2 bases and J by 0 bases, 14 bases remained unmatched. This CDR3 contains 19 residues. The CDR3 loop is CAISETLPRLAESTDTQYF. The CDR3 DNA sequence: TGTGCCATCAGTGAGACTCTCCCCCGCCTAGCGGAGAGCACAGATACGCAGTATTTT.

The CDR3: CASSQELYSNQPQHF. The DNA of the CDR3 is TGTGCCAGCAGCCAAGAACTCTATAGCAATCAGCCCCAGCATTTT. The chain couples TRBV3-1 (or the pseudogene TRBV3-2) to TRBJ1-5; D uncertain. Between the trimmed V and J ends, which lost 0 bases and 0 bases, there was a span of 6 bases. The germline V gene has CDR1 LGHDT and CDR2 YNNKEL (reference sequence). The CDR3 runs to 15 residues.

This clone turned up a few times. This chain connects TRBV5-1 to TRBJ2-1; TRBD2 might be the D (5 bases). Germline CDR1 is SGHRS and CDR2 is YFSETQ. The length of the CDR3 is 14 residues. V dropped 3 bases and J dropped 8 bases, with 15 bases sitting between them. Here the CDR3 reads CASSSPTSFHEQFF. The CDR3 DNA sequence: TGCGCCAGCAGCTCACCAACTAGTTTCCATGAGCAGTTCTTC.

The V call is TRBV1, the J call TRBJ2-4; whether TRBD2, the table's D call, matches the DNA was not checked. TRBV1 counts as a pseudogene. The CDR3 runs 17 residues. CDR3 residues: CTSSQGRAKTSGNIQYF. CDR3 nucleotides: TGCACCAGCAGCCAAGGCCGAGCGAAGACTAGCGGAAACATTCAGTACTTC.

The CDR3 DNA reads as TGCAGCGTCTCGGGATTCAATGGCTACACCTTC. Translation gives CSVSGFNGYTF. The chain couples TRBV29-1 to TRBJ1-2, with D uncertain. The CDR3 spans 11 residues. The ends were cut back, 6 bases at V and 6 bases at J, with 11 bases in the middle. CDR1 and CDR2 from the germline V gene are SQVTM and ANQGSEA.

The chain has TRBV5-5 and TRBJ1-2, with 7 bases aligning to TRBD1. The CDR3 is made up of 16 amino acids. The ends lost 0 bases at V and 1 base at J; junction bases unmatched: 6. Germline CDR1 reads SGHKS; CDR2 reads YYEKEE (reference sequence). The DNA for the CDR3 is TGTGCCAGCAGCTTGGACTGGCAGGGGGTTAACTATGGCTACACCTTC. This codes for CASSLDWQGVNYGYTF.

The chain uses TRBV6-5 and TRBJ1-5, with D perhaps TRBD1 (5 bases). Looked up from germline, CDR1 is MNHEY and CDR2 is SVGAGI. The V end was cut by 6 bases, the J end by 0 bases, with 12 bases between. The CDR3 is made up of 15 amino acids. The CDR3 DNA sequence: TGTGCCAGCAGCAACTTGGGGGGTAGCAATCAGCCCCAGCATTTT. Its protein is CASSNLGGSNQPQHF.

This rearrangement joins TRBV11-2 to TRBJ1-3; no clear D gene. The CDR3 spans 16 residues. Germline V gene sequence: CDR1 SGHAT, CDR2 FQNNGV. V lost 4 bases, J lost 0 bases, and 13 bases lay in between. The CDR3 DNA reads TGTGCCAGCAGCTATAGTATAGTCGACTCTGGAAACACCATATATTTT. It specifies CASSYSIVDSGNTIYF. Together with reference TRBV11-2 and TRBJ1-3, the CDR3 gives the full variable domain: EAGVAQSPRYKIIEKRQSVAFWCNPISGHATLYWYQQILGQGPKLLIQFQNNGVVDDSQLPKDRFSAERLKGVDSTLKIQPAKLEDSAVYLCASSYSIVDSGNTIYFGEGSWLTVV.

V is TRBV5-4 and J is TRBJ2-7, with 11 nucleotides matching TRBD2. Trimming at V came to 4 bases and at J to 0 bases, leaving 6 bases not matched to a gene. This CDR3 has 16 amino acids. Germline V gene sequence: CDR1 SGHNT, CDR2 YYREEE (reference sequence). DNA of the CDR3: TGTGCCAGCAGCATAACTAGCGGGAGTTTCTCCTACGAGCAGTACTTC. It is translated as CASSITSGSFSYEQYF.

The V call is TRBV19, the J call TRBJ1-2; D might be TRBD1 (6 bases). CDR1 and CDR2 (germline): LNHDA, SQIVND (reference sequence). The CDR3 loop spans 14 amino acids. With 7 bases removed from V and 3 bases from J, the gap between germline ends came to 15 bases. The CDR3 region has the DNA TGTGCCAGTAAAATCCCAGGGGTGGACTATGGCTACACCTTC. This gives the protein CASKIPGVDYGYTF.

The V gene is TRBV27, the J gene TRBJ1-1; the D gene is possibly TRBD1 (6 bases). The CDR3 runs to 15 residues. The germline V and J ends were trimmed by 1 base and 4 bases, with 13 bases remaining between them. In germline, CDR1 is MNHEY, CDR2 SMNVEV (reference sequence). CDR3 in amino acids: CASSLYARGSTEAFF. The CDR3 region has the DNA TGTGCCAGCAGTTTATATGCCAGGGGTTCCACTGAAGCTTTCTTT.

J is TRBJ2-3 and V is TRBV7-9, with 11 bases matching TRBD2. The CDR3 spans 16 residues. Germline V CDR1 and CDR2: SEHNR, FQNEAQ (reference sequence). The trim removed 4 bases at V and 2 bases at J, leaving 5 bases unmatched. The CDR3 loop is CASSSGLAAHTDTQYF. CDR3 coding DNA: TGTGCCAGCAGCTCGGGACTAGCGGCGCACACAGATACGCAGTATTTT.

V and J are TRBV30 and TRBJ2-2, with 7 bases aligning to TRBD1. Germline V gene lookup returns CDR1 GTSNPN and CDR2 SVGIG (reference sequence). The CDR3 loop spans 14 amino acids. V dropped 4 bases and J dropped 2; count of bases not matched to a gene: 4. The CDR3 loop is CAWTGTANTGELFF. CDR3 nucleotide sequence: TGTGCCTGGACCGGGACAGCCAACACCGGGGAGCTGTTTTTT.

This sequence joins TRBV11-2 and TRBJ2-7; TRBD2 aligns across 7 bases. CDR1 is SGHAT, CDR2 FQNNGV, per germline. V was clipped by 4 bases and J by 2 bases; unmatched bases: 11. CDR3 length: 16 amino acids. CDR3 in amino acids: CASSSLKRGRAYEQYF. The CDR3 DNA reads TGTGCCAGCAGCTCCCTCAAGCGGGGTAGGGCCTACGAGCAGTACTTC. Full variable domain (remainder filled in from reference TRBV11-2 and TRBJ2-7): EAGVAQSPRYKIIEKRQSVAFWCNPISGHATLYWYQQILGQGPKLLIQFQNNGVVDDSQLPKDRFSAERLKGVDSTLKIQPAKLEDSAVYLCASSSLKRGRAYEQYFGPGTRLTVT.

This clone showed up just once. The genes are TRBV29-1 and TRBJ1-4; D is perhaps TRBD1 (5 bases). The CDR3 runs to 12 residues. V lost 5 bases to trimming and J lost 8 bases, with 12 bases between them. The germline V gene has CDR1 SQVTM and CDR2 ANQGSEA. The CDR3 spells CSVWGEKEKLFF. CDR3 nucleotide sequence: TGCAGCGTTTGGGGGGAGAAGGAAAAACTGTTTTTT.

This clone has just one count. The chain has TRBV10-3 and TRBJ2-3, with 9 positions matching TRBD2. The trim removed 3 bases at V and 7 bases at J, leaving 11 bases unmatched. The CDR3 is 16 residues long. Germline V gene data show CDR1 as ENHRY and CDR2 as SYGVKD. The CDR3 bases are TGTGCCATCAGTGATCCGAGGCGGGAGGGTACAAATACGCAGTATTTT. It codes for CAISDPRREGTNTQYF.

The V and J genes are TRBV25-1 and TRBJ2-1; 12 bases match TRBD2. Looked up from germline, CDR1 is MGHDK and CDR2 is SYGVNS. The CDR3 runs 16 residues. V lost 4 bases, J lost 3 bases, and 4 bases stayed unmatched. The DNA of the CDR3 is TGTGCCAGCAGTGGGGGACTAGCGGGTATCTACAATGAGCAGTTCTTC. It translates to CASSGGLAGIYNEQFF.

The chain uses TRBV19 and TRBJ1-1; a possible D gene is TRBD1 (5 bases). This CDR3 contains 12 residues. Trimming cost V 9 bases and J 5 bases, with 13 bases left between them. Looked up from germline, CDR1 is LNHDA and CDR2 is SQIVND (reference sequence). The CDR3 DNA is TGTGCCAGCGGTCTAGGGGAAACTGAAGCTTTCTTT. It specifies CASGLGETEAFF.

The chain combines TRBV11-2 with TRBJ2-7; D perhaps matches TRBD1 (6 bases). Per germline, CDR1 SGHAT and CDR2 FQNNGV. CDR3 size: 13 residues. Trimming left V 3 bases short and J 4 bases short, with 10 bases between. The CDR3 DNA follows: TGTGCCAGCAGCTTCGGACAGACATACGAGCAGTACTTC. This gives the protein CASSFGQTYEQYF.

V and J are TRBV7-6 and TRBJ2-7, with 7 positions matching TRBD2. This CDR3 region has 16 residues. Trimming removed 1 base from V and 2 bases from J; junction bases left unmatched: 8. CDR1 is SGHVS and CDR2 is FNYEAQ in the germline V gene. Here the CDR3 reads CASSLEPLAAPYEQYF. Here the CDR3 DNA reads TGTGCCAGCAGCTTAGAGCCCCTAGCGGCCCCCTACGAGCAGTACTTC.

CDR3 bases: TGTGCCAGCCACACAGGGAGAATAACCGGGGAGCTGTTTTTT. Protein product: CASHTGRITGELFF. This chain uses TRBV6-5 with TRBJ2-2; perhaps TRBD1 as D (6 bases). The ends were cut back, 8 bases at V and 5 bases at J, with 15 bases in the middle. Germline V gene data show CDR1 as MNHEY and CDR2 as SVGAGI. There are 14 residues in the CDR3.

V and J are TRBV7-8 and TRBJ1-5; 10 bases are a match to TRBD1. The CDR3 totals 16 residues. Germline V gene sequence: CDR1 SGHVS, CDR2 FQNEAQ. Losses at the gene ends were 4 bases for V and 2 bases for J; bases not matched to a gene: 5. The CDR3 loop is CASSSSGTGGNQPQHF. The CDR3 region has the DNA TGTGCCAGCAGCTCATCCGGGACAGGGGGCAATCAGCCCCAGCATTTT.

This clone was counted only a few times. This sequence joins TRBV21-1 and TRBJ1-3; TRBD1 was called by the table and not checked on the DNA. TRBV21-1 is classified as a pseudogene. This CDR3 comprises 12 residues. CDR3 protein: CASSRQGNTIYF. The CDR3 DNA reads TGTGCCAGCAGCAGACAGGGAAACACCATATATTTT.

The chain links TRBV30 to TRBJ1-2; D is unresolved. Germline lookup yields CDR1 GTSNPN and CDR2 SVGIG (reference sequence). The CDR3 contains 13 residues. Trimming cost V 3 bases and J 7 bases, with 15 bases left between them. The DNA for the CDR3 is TGTGCCTGGAGCCTGGGAGGAGAGGGTGGCTACACCTTC. This translates into CAWSLGGEGGYTF.

The rearrangement uses TRBV28 and TRBJ1-5; 8 bases fit TRBD1. Trimming cost V 4 bases and J 4 bases; bases outside gene matches: 9. The CDR3 is 16 amino acids. Per germline, CDR1 MDHEN and CDR2 SYDVKM. This chain's CDR3 is CASSSPRTGKNQPQHF. The DNA for the CDR3 is TGTGCCAGCAGTTCTCCCAGGACAGGGAAAAATCAGCCCCAGCATTTT.

The genes are TRBV5-1 and TRBJ2-3; 9 nucleotides agree with TRBD2. Germline V lookup: CDR1 SGHRS, CDR2 YFSETQ. V was pared by 5 bases and J by 2 bases, with 6 bases of the junction left unmatched. The length of the CDR3 is 15 residues. Written as DNA, the CDR3 is TGCGCCAGCAGAGCGACTAGCGGCCCCACAGATACGCAGTATTTT. It translates to CASRATSGPTDTQYF.